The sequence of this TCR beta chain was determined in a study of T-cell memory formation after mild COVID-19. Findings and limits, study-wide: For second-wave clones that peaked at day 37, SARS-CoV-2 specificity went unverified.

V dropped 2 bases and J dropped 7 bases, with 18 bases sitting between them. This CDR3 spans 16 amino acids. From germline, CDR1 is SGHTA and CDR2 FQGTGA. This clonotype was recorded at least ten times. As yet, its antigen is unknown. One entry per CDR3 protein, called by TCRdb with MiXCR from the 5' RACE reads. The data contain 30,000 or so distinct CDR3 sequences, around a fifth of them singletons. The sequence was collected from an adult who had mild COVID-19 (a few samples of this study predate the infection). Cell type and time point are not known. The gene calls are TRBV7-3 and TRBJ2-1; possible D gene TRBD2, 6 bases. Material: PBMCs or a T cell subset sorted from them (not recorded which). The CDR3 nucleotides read TGTGCCAGCAGCTTACAAGCTCAGGGCGGGAAGAATGAGCAGTTCTTC. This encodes CASSLQAQGGKNEQFF.